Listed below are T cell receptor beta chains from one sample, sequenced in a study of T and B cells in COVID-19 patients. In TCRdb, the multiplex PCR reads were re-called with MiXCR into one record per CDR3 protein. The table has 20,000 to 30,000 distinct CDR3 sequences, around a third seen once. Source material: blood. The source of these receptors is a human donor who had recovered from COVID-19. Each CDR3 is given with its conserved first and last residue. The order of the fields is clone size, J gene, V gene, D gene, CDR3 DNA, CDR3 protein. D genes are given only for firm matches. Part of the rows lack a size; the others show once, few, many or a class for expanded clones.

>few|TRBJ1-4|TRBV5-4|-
TGTGCCAGCAGCGCCGAGGGGGGGCTAAACGAAAAACTGTTTTTT
CASSAEGGLNEKLFF
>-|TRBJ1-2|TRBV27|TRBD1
TGTGCCAGCAGTTCGACTCCCGGGACAGTGGGTTATGGCTACACCTTC
CASSSTPGTVGYGYTF
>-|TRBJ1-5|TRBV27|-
TGTGCCAGCAGTTTGGGTTCGGGGGTAAATCAGCCCCAGCATTTT
CASSLGSGVNQPQHF
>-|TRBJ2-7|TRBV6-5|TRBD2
TGTGCCAGCAGAATCGATCTAGCGGGAGGCTACGAGCAGTACTTC
CASRIDLAGGYEQYF
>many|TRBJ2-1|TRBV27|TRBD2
TGTGCCAGCAGTTCTGTGACTAGCGGGAGTACTGCTAATGAGCAGTTCTTC
CASSSVTSGSTANEQFF
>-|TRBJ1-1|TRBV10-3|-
TGTGCCATCAGTGATCGGTACACTGAAGCTTTCTTT
CAISDRYTEAFF
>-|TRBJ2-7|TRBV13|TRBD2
TGTGCCAGCAGCCTCAGCGGGGGGGGGGGTCCCTACGAGCAGTACTTC
CASSLSGGGGPYEQYF
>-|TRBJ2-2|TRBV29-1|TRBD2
TGCAGCGTTTACCCTAGCGGGAGCGTTGGAGGGGAGCTGTTTTTT
CSVYPSGSVGGELFF
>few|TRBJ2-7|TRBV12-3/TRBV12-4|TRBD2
TGTGCCAGCAGTTTAGGGGCGGGAGGGCCCTACGAGCAGTACTTC
CASSLGAGGPYEQYF
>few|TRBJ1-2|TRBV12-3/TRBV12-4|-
TGTGCCAGCAGGCCGGGACACTCCTATGGCTACACCTTC
CASRPGHSYGYTF
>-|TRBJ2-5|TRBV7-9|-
TGTGCCAGCAGCTTTCCCTACGTGGGGAGAAGGAAAGAGACCCAGTACTTC
CASSFPYVGRRKETQYF
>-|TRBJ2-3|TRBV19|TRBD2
TGTGCCAGTAGTACCTTAGCGGGGGCGCCGAGGACAGATACGCAGTATTTT
CASSTLAGAPRTDTQYF
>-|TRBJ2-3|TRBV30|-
TGTGCCTGGAGTGTACTGGGCTTCACAGATACGCAGTATTTT
CAWSVLGFTDTQYF
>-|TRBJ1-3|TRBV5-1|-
TGCGCCAGCAGCTTGGGGTTCGGGGACTCTGGAAACACCATATATTTT
CASSLGFGDSGNTIYF
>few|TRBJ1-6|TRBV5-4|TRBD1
TGTGCCAGCAGCTCTAACGCTAGACAGGGCTTGAATTCACCCCTCCACTTT
CASSSNARQGLNSPLHF
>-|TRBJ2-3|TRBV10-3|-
TGTGCCACAGCGTTTCCGGGACACCAGAGCACAGATACGCAGTATTTT
CATAFPGHQSTDTQYF
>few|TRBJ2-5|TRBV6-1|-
TGTGCCAGCAGTGAGACGGGTGCCGGAGAGACCCAGTACTTC
CASSETGAGETQYF